A single sample is the source of the 5 T cell receptor beta chains below, sequenced in a study of T cell repertoires in cytomegalovirus infection. TCRdb processed the reads anew with MiXCR; each CDR3 protein has one entry. Here the sample spans roughly 180,000 distinct CDR3 sequences, about 28% being singletons. The specimen was PBMCs. The receptors here all came from a human donor in good health (CMV status not recorded). Some clones in this sample may be carry-over from other donors' samples.

This clonotype appeared a few times. The chain joins TRBV6-5 to TRBJ2-5; 8 positions agree with TRBD2. The germline V gene encodes CDR1 MNHEY and CDR2 SVGAGI. The CDR3 loop spans 15 amino acids. J lost 5 bases, V lost 0 bases, and 5 bases had no gene match. The CDR3 bases are TGTGCCAGCAGTTACTCACCGGGACTAGGGGAGACCCAGTACTTC. This gives the protein CASSYSPGLGETQYF.

This sequence joins TRBV19 and TRBJ1-5; 7 nucleotides line up with TRBD1. The CDR3 loop spans 15 amino acids. The ends lost 3 bases at V and 6 bases at J; junction bases unmatched: 8. Per germline, CDR1 LNHDA and CDR2 SQIVND (reference sequence). CDR3: CASSMDGQDRQPQHF. Here the CDR3 DNA reads TGTGCCAGTAGTATGGACGGACAGGACCGTCAGCCCCAGCATTTT.

The chain combines TRBV20-1 with TRBJ2-1; no definite D call. Per germline, CDR1 DFQATT and CDR2 SNEGSKA (reference sequence). V lost 3 bases and J 2 bases, leaving 8 bases between the germline ends. This CDR3 is built from 13 residues. The CDR3 nucleotides read TGCAGTGCTAGGGCTCCAGCCTACAATGAGCAGTTCTTC. Translation: CSARAPAYNEQFF.

This chain links TRBV7-3 with TRBJ2-3, with no clear D. Trimming removed 2 bases from V and 1 base from J, with 13 bases in between. The CDR3 covers 16 residues. Germline V gene data show CDR1 as SGHTA and CDR2 as FQGTGA. CDR3 sequence (DNA): TGTGCCAGCAGCTTATACGGCTCCGTAGGCACAGATACGCAGTATTTT. It encodes CASSLYGSVGTDTQYF.

In its sample, this clonotype was seen many times. This chain uses TRBV6-2 or TRBV6-3 with TRBJ1-5; tentatively, D is TRBD1 (5 bases). There are 14 residues in the CDR3. V was trimmed by 5 bases and J by 1 base, leaving 9 bases between them. Germline V CDR1 and CDR2: MNHEY, SVGEGT. The CDR3 region is CASSRGMSNQPQHF. For the CDR3, the DNA is TGTGCCAGCAGTCGGGGGATGAGCAATCAGCCCCAGCATTTT.